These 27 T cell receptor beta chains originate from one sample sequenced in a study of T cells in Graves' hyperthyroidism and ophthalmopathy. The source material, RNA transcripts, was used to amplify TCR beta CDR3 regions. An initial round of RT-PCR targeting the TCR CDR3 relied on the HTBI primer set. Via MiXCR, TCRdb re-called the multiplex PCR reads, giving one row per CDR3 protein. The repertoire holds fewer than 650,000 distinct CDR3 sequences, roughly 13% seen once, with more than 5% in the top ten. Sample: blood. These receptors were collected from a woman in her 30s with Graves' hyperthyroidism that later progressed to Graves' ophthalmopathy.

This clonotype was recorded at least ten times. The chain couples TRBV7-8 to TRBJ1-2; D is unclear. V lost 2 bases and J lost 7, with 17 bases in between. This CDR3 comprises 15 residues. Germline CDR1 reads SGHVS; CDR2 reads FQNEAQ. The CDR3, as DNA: TGTGCCAGCAGCTTATCCCCCGGCGGCCGGACTGGCTACACCTTC. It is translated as CASSLSPGGRTGYTF.

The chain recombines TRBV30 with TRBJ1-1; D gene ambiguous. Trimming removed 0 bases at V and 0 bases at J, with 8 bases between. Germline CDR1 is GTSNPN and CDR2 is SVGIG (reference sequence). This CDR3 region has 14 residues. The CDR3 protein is CAWSVSSMNTEAFF. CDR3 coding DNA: TGTGCCTGGAGTGTCAGCTCCATGAACACTGAAGCTTTCTTT.

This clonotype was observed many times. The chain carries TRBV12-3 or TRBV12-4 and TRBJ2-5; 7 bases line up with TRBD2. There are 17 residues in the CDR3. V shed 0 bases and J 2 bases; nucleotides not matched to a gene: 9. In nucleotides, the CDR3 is TGTGCCAGCAGTTTAGCCAGAGTCCTAGCGGTGCAAGAGACCCAGTACTTC. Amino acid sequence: CASSLARVLAVQETQYF.

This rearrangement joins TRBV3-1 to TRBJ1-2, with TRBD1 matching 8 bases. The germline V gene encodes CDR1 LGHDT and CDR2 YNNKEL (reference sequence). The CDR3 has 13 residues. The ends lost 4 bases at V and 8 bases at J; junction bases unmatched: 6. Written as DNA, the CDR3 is TGTGCCAGCAGCCTGGGACAGGAGGAAGGCTACACCTTC. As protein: CASSLGQEEGYTF.

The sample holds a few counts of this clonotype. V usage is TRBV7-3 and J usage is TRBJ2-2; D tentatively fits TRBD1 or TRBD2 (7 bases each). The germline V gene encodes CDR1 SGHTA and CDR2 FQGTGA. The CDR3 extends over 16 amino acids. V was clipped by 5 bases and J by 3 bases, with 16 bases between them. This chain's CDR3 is CASSAQGGADTGELFF. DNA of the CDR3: TGTGCCAGCAGCGCCCAGGGGGGGGCTGACACCGGGGAGCTGTTTTTT. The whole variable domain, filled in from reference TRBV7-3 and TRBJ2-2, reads GAGVSQTPSNKVTEKGKYVELRCDPISGHTALYWYRQSLGQGPEFLIYFQGTGAADDSGLPNDRFFAVRPEGSVSTLKIQRTERGDSAVYLCASSAQGGADTGELFFGEGSRLTVL.

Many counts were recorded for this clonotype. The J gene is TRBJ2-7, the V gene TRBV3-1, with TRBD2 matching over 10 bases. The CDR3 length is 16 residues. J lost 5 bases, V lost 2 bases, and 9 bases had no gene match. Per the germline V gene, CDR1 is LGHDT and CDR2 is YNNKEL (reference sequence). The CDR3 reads CASSQSELAGRHEQYF. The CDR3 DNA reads TGTGCCAGCAGCCAATCTGAACTAGCGGGACGCCACGAGCAGTACTTC.

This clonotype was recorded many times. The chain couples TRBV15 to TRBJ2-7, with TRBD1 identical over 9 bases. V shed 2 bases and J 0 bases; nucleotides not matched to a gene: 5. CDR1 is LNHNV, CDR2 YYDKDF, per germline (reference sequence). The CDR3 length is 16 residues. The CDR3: CATSRSRGQGSYEQYF. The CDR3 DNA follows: TGTGCCACCAGCAGATCAAGGGGACAGGGCTCCTACGAGCAGTACTTC.

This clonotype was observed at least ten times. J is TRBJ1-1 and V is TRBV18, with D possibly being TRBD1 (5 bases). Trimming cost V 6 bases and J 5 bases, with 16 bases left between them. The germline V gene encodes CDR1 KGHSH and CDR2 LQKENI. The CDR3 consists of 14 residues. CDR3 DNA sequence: TGTGCCAGCTCGCTATCCGCGGAGGGGACTGAAGCTTTCTTT. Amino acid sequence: CASSLSAEGTEAFF.

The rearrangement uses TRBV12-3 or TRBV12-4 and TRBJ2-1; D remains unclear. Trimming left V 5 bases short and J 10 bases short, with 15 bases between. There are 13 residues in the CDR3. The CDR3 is CASSLGPFSEQFF. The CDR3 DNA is TGTGCCAGCAGTCTCGGGCCGTTCAGCGAGCAGTTCTTC.

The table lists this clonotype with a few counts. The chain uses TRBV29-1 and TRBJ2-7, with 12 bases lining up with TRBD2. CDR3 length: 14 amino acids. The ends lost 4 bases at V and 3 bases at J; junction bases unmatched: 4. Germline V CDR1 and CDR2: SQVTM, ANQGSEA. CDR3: CSVGTSGNYYEQYF. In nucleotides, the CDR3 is TGCAGCGTTGGGACTAGCGGGAATTACTACGAGCAGTACTTC.

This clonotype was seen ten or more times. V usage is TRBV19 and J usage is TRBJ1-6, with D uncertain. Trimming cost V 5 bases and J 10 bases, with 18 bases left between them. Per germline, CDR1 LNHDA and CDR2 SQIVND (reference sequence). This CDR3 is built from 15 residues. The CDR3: CASSPRETVRSPLHF. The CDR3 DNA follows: TGTGCCAGTAGTCCCCGGGAGACGGTGAGATCACCCCTCCACTTT.

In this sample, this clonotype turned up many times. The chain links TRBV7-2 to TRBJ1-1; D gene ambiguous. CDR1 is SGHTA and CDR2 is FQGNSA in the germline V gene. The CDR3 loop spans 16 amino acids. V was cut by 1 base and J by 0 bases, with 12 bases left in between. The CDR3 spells CASSLDPGIMNTEAFF. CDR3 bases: TGTGCCAGCAGCTTAGATCCGGGGATCATGAACACTGAAGCTTTCTTT.

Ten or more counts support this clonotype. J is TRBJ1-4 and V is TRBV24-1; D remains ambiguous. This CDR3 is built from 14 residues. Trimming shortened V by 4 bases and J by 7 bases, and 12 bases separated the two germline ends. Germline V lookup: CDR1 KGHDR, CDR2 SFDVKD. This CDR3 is CATSEAREFEKLFF. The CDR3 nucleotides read TGTGCCACCAGTGAGGCAAGGGAATTTGAAAAACTGTTTTTT.

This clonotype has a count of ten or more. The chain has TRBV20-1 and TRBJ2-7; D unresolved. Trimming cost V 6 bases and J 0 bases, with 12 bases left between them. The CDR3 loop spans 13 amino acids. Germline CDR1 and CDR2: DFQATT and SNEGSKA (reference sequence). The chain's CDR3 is CSATPRHSYEQYF. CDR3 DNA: TGCAGTGCCACCCCCCGACACTCCTACGAGCAGTACTTC.

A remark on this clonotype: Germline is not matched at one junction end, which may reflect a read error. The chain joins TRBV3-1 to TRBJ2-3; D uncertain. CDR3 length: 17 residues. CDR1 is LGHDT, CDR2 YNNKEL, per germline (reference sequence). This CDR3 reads CSSSQDKSTWLTDTQYF. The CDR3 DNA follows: TGTTCCAGCAGCCAAGATAAGTCCACCTGGCTCACAGATACGCAGTATTTT.

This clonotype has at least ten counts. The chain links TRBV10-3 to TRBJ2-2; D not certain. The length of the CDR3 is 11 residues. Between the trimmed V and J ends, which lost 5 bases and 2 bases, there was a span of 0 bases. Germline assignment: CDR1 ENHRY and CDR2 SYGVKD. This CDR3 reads CAISNTGELFF. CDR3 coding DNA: TGTGCCATCAGTAACACCGGGGAGCTGTTTTTT.

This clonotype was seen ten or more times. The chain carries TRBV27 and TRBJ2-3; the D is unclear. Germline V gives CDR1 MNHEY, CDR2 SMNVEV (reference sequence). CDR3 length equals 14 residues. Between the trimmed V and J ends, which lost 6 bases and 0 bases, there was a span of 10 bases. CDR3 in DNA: TGTGCCAGCAGCAGACCGCCTAGCACAGATACGCAGTATTTT. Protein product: CASSRPPSTDTQYF.

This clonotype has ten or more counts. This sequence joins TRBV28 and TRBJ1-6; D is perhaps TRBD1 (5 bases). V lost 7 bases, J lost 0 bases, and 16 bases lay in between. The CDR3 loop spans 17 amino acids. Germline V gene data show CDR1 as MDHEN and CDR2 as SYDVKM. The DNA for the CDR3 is TGTGCCAGCATCAAGTGGGGCAGAGACTCCTATAATTCACCCCTCCACTTT. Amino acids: CASIKWGRDSYNSPLHF.

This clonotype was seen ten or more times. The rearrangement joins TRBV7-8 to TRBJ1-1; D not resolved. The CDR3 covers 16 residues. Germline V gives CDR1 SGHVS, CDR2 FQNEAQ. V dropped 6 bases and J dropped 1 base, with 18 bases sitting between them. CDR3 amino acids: CASSSFNRATNTEAFF. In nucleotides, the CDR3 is TGTGCCAGCAGTTCTTTTAATCGGGCCACGAACACTGAAGCTTTCTTT.

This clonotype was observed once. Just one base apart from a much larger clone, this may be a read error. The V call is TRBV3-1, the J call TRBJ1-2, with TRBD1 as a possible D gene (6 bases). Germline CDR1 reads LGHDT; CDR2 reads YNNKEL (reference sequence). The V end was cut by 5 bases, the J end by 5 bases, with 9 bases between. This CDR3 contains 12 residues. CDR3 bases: TGTGCCAGCAGCGACAGGTCGTATGGCTACACCTTC. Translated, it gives CASSDRSYGYTF.

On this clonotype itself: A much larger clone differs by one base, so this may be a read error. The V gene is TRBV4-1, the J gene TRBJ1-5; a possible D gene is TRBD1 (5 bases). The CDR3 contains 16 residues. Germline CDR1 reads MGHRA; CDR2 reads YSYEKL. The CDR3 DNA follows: TGCGCCAACAGCCAAGCCAGGGTAGGGATAGGTCAGCCCCAGCATTTT. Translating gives CANSQARVGIGQPQHF.

CDR3 loop: CASSVGPSPHRESTGELFF. CDR3 nucleotides: TGTGCCAGCAGCGTAGGGCCTTCCCCCCACCGGGAGAGCACCGGGGAGCTGTTTTTT. This chain joins TRBV9 and TRBJ2-2, with D possibly matching TRBD2 (6 bases). This CDR3 is 19 amino acids long. The V and J ends lost 0 bases and 4 bases respectively, with 22 bases between them. Germline V gives CDR1 SGDLS, CDR2 YYNGEE.

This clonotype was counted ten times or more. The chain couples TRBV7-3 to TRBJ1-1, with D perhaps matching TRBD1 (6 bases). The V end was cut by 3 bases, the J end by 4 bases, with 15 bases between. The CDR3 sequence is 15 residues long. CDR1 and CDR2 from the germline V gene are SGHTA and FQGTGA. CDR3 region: CASSLAGGMVTEAFF. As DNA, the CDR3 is TGTGCCAGCAGCTTGGCGGGGGGCATGGTCACTGAAGCTTTCTTT.

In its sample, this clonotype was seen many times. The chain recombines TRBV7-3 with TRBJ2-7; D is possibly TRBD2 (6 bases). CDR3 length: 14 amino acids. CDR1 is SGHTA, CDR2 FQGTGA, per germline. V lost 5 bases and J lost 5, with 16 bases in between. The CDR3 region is CASSPGWRGDEQYF. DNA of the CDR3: TGTGCCAGCAGCCCCGGGTGGAGGGGAGACGAGCAGTACTTC.

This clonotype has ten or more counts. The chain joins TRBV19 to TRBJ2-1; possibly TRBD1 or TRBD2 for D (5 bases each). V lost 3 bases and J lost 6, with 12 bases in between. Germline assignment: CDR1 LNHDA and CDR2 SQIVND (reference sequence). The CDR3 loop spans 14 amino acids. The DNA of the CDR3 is TGTGCCAGTAGTATGCGACCGGGGCTCAATGAGCAGTTCTTC. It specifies CASSMRPGLNEQFF.

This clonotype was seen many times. In nucleotides, the CDR3 is TGTGCCAGCAGTGGAGGGTCGGGACTAATCACCTACAATGAGCAGTTCTTC. Its protein is CASSGGSGLITYNEQFF. The chain carries TRBV2 and TRBJ2-1, with TRBD2 matching over 7 bases. Trimming cost V 4 bases and J 2 bases; bases outside gene matches: 11. Germline-derived CDR1 and CDR2 are SNHLY and FYNNEI. This CDR3 contains 17 residues.

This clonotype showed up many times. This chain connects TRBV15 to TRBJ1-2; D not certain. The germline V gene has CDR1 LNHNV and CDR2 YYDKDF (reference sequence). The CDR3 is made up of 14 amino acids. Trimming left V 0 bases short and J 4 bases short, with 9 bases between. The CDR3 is CATSRDSLGYGYTF. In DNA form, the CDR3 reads TGTGCCACCAGCAGAGATTCGTTGGGCTATGGCTACACCTTC.